These T cell receptor beta chains were read from a single sample in a study of cytomegalovirus exposure and HLA in healthy donors. Only in-frame clones appear in the TCRdb table, and some are missing; sequencing was by immunoSEQ multiplex PCR. The sample lists around 88,000 clones, 74% occurring once. Sequenced input: PBMCs. Receptors were obtained from a male donor in good health and CMV-seronegative. The CDR3 runs from the conserved cysteine through the conserved F or W. D genes are given only for firm matches. Some rows have no size entry. The others give once, few or many, or a class for an expanded clone.

abundance,d_gene,v_gene,j_gene,CDR3nt,CDR3aa
few,TRBD2,TRBV9,TRBJ2-7,TGTGCCAGCAGCGTAGATACCGATACTAGCGGGAGTGCACCCTACGAGCAGTACTTC,CASSVDTDTSGSAPYEQYF
.,.,TRBV7-8,TRBJ2-2,TGTGCCAGCAGCCTTACAGGGTTCACCGGGGAGCTGTTTTTT,CASSLTGFTGELFF
.,.,TRBV29-1,TRBJ2-2,TGCAGCGTGGGGGGGGCAGGGGAGCTGTTTTTT,CSVGGAGELFF
.,.,TRBV5-4,TRBJ1-3,TGTGCCAGCAGCTTGGACTCCACTTCTGGAAACACCATATATTTT,CASSLDSTSGNTIYF
.,TRBD2,TRBV27,TRBJ2-5,TGTGCCAGCAGGGGACTAGCGGGAGTATTTGGGACCCAGTACTTC,CASRGLAGVFGTQYF
.,.,TRBV19,TRBJ1-3,TGTGCCAGTAGTACCGGAGCATCTGGAAACACCATATATTTT,CASSTGASGNTIYF
.,.,TRBV7-2,TRBJ2-7,TGTGCCAGCAGCTTAGACAGCTCAACCTACGAGCAGTACTTC,CASSLDSSTYEQYF
.,.,TRBV5-6,TRBJ1-5,TGTGCCAGCAGCTTGGCTTCTCGGGAAGCGGGCAATCAGCCCCAGCATTTT,CASSLASREAGNQPQHF
.,TRBD2,TRBV18,TRBJ2-7,TGTGCCAGCTCACCCCCTGACCTAGCGGGGGCCTACGAGCAGTACTTC,CASSPPDLAGAYEQYF
.,TRBD2,TRBV6-1,TRBJ2-2,TGTGCCAGCTCTCGCGAGTCGGGAGGCACCGGGGAGCTGTTTTTT,CASSRESGGTGELFF
.,TRBD1,TRBV27,TRBJ2-3,TGTGCCAGCACCCGGGACAGGGGCACAGATACGCAGTATTTT,CASTRDRGTDTQYF
.,TRBD1,TRBV5-1,TRBJ2-1,TGCGCCAGCAGCTTGGGACAGGGGAGTTCACCCTACTACAATGAGCAGTTCTTC,CASSLGQGSSPYYNEQFF
.,TRBD2,TRBV9,TRBJ2-5,TGTGCCAGCAGCGTAGGAGCTAGCGGGAGCACGGAGACCCAGTACTTC,CASSVGASGSTETQYF
.,.,TRBV5-4,TRBJ1-2,TGTGCCAGCAGCTCAGGACTAACCAATAGGGACTATGGCTACACCTTC,CASSSGLTNRDYGYTF
.,.,TRBV30,TRBJ1-2,TGTGCCTGCCGACAGGTACATAACTATGGCTACACCTTC,CACRQVHNYGYTF
.,.,TRBV28,TRBJ1-3,TGTGCCAGCAGTTTATCTGGGGGCTCGGGTGGAAACACCATATATTTT,CASSLSGGSGGNTIYF
.,TRBD1,TRBV5-5,TRBJ1-2,TGTGCCAGCAGCGAGGGACAGGGGGCGACTAACTATGGCTACACCTTC,CASSEGQGATNYGYTF
.,.,TRBV27,TRBJ2-7,TGTGCCAGCAGTTTGGTACGGGCAGGGCCCTACGAGCAGTACTTC,CASSLVRAGPYEQYF
.,TRBD2,TRBV25-1,TRBJ2-7,TGTGCCAGCAGGGCAGCGGGAGGGATCTACGAGCAGTACTTC,CASRAAGGIYEQYF
few,TRBD2,TRBV19,TRBJ2-7,TGTGCCAGTAGTTCCGAGAGGCGGGAGGTCTACGAGCAGTACTTC,CASSSERREVYEQYF
.,TRBD2,TRBV7-8,TRBJ2-1,TGTGCCAGCAGCTTAGGTGGACTAGCGAGGTACAATGAGCAGTTCTTC,CASSLGGLARYNEQFF
.,TRBD1,TRBV29-1,TRBJ2-3,TGCAGCGTTCCTTCACAGGGGGCAAAAGATACGCAGTATTTT,CSVPSQGAKDTQYF
.,TRBD1,TRBV6-6,TRBJ1-4,TGTGCCAGCAGTCCGCCTGGGACAGGGGCTGAAAAACTGTTTTTT,CASSPPGTGAEKLFF
.,.,TRBV10-1,TRBJ2-5,TGCGCCAGCAGTGAGGCGACTAGTCCGGGCCAAGAGACCCAGTACTTC,CASSEATSPGQETQYF
.,TRBD2,TRBV5-1,TRBJ2-5,TGCGCCAGCGGCCCTAGCGGTCTAAATCAAGAGACCCAGTACTTC,CASGPSGLNQETQYF
.,.,TRBV30,TRBJ1-1,TGTGCCTGGAAGGGGCTGGGACCGTACAGGGCTTTGTACACTGAAGCTTTCTTT,CAWKGLGPYRALYTEAFF
once,.,TRBV27,TRBJ2-1,TGTGCCAGCACTGGTAGACAAGCTGAGCAGTTCTTC,CASTGRQAEQFF
.,.,TRBV5-4,TRBJ2-3,TGTGCCAGCAGCTTAAACCCGGCGGCTGATACGCAGTATTTT,CASSLNPAADTQYF
.,TRBD1,TRBV7-2,TRBJ1-2,TGTGCCAGCAGCCCAGAGGGACAGTACTATGGCTACACCTTC,CASSPEGQYYGYTF
.,.,TRBV28,TRBJ2-7,TGTGCCAGCAGTTCCGATTACCGGGACACCTCAGCCCTCTACGAGCAGTACTTC,CASSSDYRDTSALYEQYF
.,TRBD2,TRBV28,TRBJ2-2,TGTGCCAGCAGTTTATTTGGACTAGCGGGGAACACCGGGGAGCTGTTTTTT,CASSLFGLAGNTGELFF
.,TRBD1,TRBV4-2,TRBJ1-2,TGTGCCAGCACACAGGGGGCAGGTGGCTACACCTTC,CASTQGAGGYTF
few,.,TRBV30,TRBJ2-7,TGTGCCTGGATCCGGGGTAGTTTCTACGAGCAGTACTTC,CAWIRGSFYEQYF
.,TRBD1,TRBV7-9,TRBJ2-2,TGTGCCAGCAGTATTCCCCGGATTGGGACAGGGCCGAACACCGGGGAGCTGTTTTTT,CASSIPRIGTGPNTGELFF
.,.,TRBV27,TRBJ1-2,TGTGCCAGCAGTTTAGGCCCGGGATATGGCTACACCTTC,CASSLGPGYGYTF
.,.,TRBV28,TRBJ2-6,TGTGCCAGCAGTTTTGGGGCACAGGGTGGGGCCAACGTCCTGACTTTC,CASSFGAQGGANVLTF
.,TRBD2,TRBV27,TRBJ2-7,TGTGCCAGCAGTTTAACGGGACTAGCGGGGGAGCAGTACTTC,CASSLTGLAGEQYF
.,.,TRBV5-6,TRBJ1-4,TGTGCCAGCAGCTACCCAGGTGAAAAACTGTTTTTT,CASSYPGEKLFF
once,.,TRBV27,TRBJ2-6,TGTGCCAGCAGCCCCAGGGGCACTGGGGCCAACGTCCTGACTTTC,CASSPRGTGANVLTF
.,TRBD2,TRBV5-1,TRBJ2-3,TGCGCCAGCAGCACCGGGACTAGCGCAACCACAGATACGCAGTATTTT,CASSTGTSATTDTQYF
.,.,TRBV5-1,TRBJ2-2,TGCGCCAGCAGTCAGGACAGAAACACCGGGGAGCTGTTTTTT,CASSQDRNTGELFF
.,TRBD2,TRBV29-1,TRBJ2-1,TGCAGCGTTGGGACTAGCGGGAGTACCTACAATGAGCAGTTCTTC,CSVGTSGSTYNEQFF
few,.,TRBV5-1,TRBJ2-7,TGCGCCAGCAGCTTGGGTCTGACAGCCTACGAGCAGTACTTC,CASSLGLTAYEQYF
.,.,TRBV6-5,TRBJ2-2,TGTGCCAGCAGGGGCAGGGAGGACACCGGGGAGCTGTTTTTT,CASRGREDTGELFF
.,TRBD1,TRBV6-1,TRBJ2-2,TGTGCCAGCAGTGAAGCATCGGGACAGGGGCTCACCGGGGAGCTGTTTTTT,CASSEASGQGLTGELFF
.,TRBD2,TRBV7-2,TRBJ2-1,TGTGCCAGCAGCGGCCTAGCGGGAGGGCCCGGCAATGAGCAGTTCTTC,CASSGLAGGPGNEQFF
.,.,TRBV7-6,TRBJ1-1,TGTGCCAGCAGCTTAGCCAGGATGCACACTGAAGCTTTCTTT,CASSLARMHTEAFF
.,TRBD1,TRBV27,TRBJ1-5,TGTGCCAGCAGTAACGGACAGGGACGGGTCGGCAATCAGCCCCAGCATTTT,CASSNGQGRVGNQPQHF
.,TRBD2,TRBV4-2,TRBJ2-7,TGTGCCAGCAGCCAAGATGAGGAGGGACTAGCGGGAGGTCTGACAATAAACGAGCAGTACTTC,CASSQDEEGLAGGLTINEQYF
.,.,TRBV9,TRBJ1-3,TGTGCCAGCAGCGTTAGAGCGAGCTCTGGAAACACCATATATTTT,CASSVRASSGNTIYF
.,.,TRBV7-3,TRBJ2-1,TGTGCCAGCAGTCCCTGGGGGCTAGCTTCCTACAATGAGCAGTTCTTC,CASSPWGLASYNEQFF
.,TRBD2,TRBV28,TRBJ2-5,TGTGCCAGCAGCCCACCGGGGGGTGAGGAAGAGACCCAGTACTTC,CASSPPGGEEETQYF
few,.,TRBV9,TRBJ2-3,TGTGCCAGCAGCGTAGGGAGCAGCGGGAGCACAGATACGCAGTATTTT,CASSVGSSGSTDTQYF
few,.,TRBV11-2,TRBJ1-1,TGTGCCAGCAGCTTAGAGGTTGGGGCTTTCACTGAAGCTTTCTTT,CASSLEVGAFTEAFF
once,.,TRBV30,TRBJ1-5,TGTGCCTGGAGTCCATCGACAGGCTACTATAGCAATCAGCCCCAGCATTTT,CAWSPSTGYYSNQPQHF
.,.,TRBV7-2,TRBJ2-7,TGTGCCAGCAGCGAAACAAGCGGGTTATATACCTACGAGCAGTACTTC,CASSETSGLYTYEQYF
.,.,TRBV19,TRBJ2-6,TGTGCCAGTAGGAAGAGACAATCCGGGGCCAACGTCCTGACTTTC,CASRKRQSGANVLTF
.,.,TRBV30,TRBJ2-7,TGTGCCTGGGGAGGGCAGGGGGGTCCCTACGAGCAGTACTTC,CAWGGQGGPYEQYF
.,.,TRBV18,TRBJ2-7,TGTGCCAGCTCACCCTCTGGGCAGGCTTCCTACGAGCAGTACTTC,CASSPSGQASYEQYF
.,.,TRBV7-3,TRBJ2-2,TGTGCCAGCAGCCCAAGCCAGAACACCGGGGAGCTGTTTTTT,CASSPSQNTGELFF